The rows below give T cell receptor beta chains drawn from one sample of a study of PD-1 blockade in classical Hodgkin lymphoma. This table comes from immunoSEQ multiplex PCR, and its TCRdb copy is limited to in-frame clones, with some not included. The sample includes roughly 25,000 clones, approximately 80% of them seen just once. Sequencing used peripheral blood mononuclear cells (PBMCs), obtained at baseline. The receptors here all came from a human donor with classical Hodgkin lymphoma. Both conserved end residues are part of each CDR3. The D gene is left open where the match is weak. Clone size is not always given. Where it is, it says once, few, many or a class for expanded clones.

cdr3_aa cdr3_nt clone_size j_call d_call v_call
CASSQDVQGEYEQYF TGCGCCAGCAGCCAAGACGTACAGGGGGAGTACGAGCAGTACTTC NA TRBJ2-7 TRBD1 TRBV4-3
CASSLGVDQPQHF TGTGCCAGCAGCTTGGGGGTGGACCAGCCCCAGCATTTT NA TRBJ1-5 NA TRBV5-6
CASSNEGQNTDTQYF TGTGCCAGCAGCAATGAGGGACAGAACACAGATACGCAGTATTTT few TRBJ2-3 TRBD1 TRBV27
CASSPSVVGETQYF TGTGCCAGCAGCCCCAGCGTCGTGGGGGAGACCCAGTACTTC NA TRBJ2-5 NA TRBV11-2
CASSYSTASGNTIYF TGTGCCAGCAGTTACTCTACAGCCTCTGGAAACACCATATATTTT few TRBJ1-3 NA TRBV6-6
CASSLRKNTEAFF TGTGCCAGCAGCTTAAGGAAGAACACTGAAGCTTTCTTT NA TRBJ1-1 NA TRBV7-9
CASRATGGSTGELFF TGTGCCAGCAGAGCGACAGGCGGAAGCACCGGGGAGCTGTTTTTT NA TRBJ2-2 NA TRBV2
CASSMRGNQPQHF TGTGCCAGTAGTATGAGGGGCAATCAGCCCCAGCATTTT NA TRBJ1-5 NA TRBV19
CASRRDELLDTQYF TGCGCCAGCCGACGGGATGAACTGCTAGATACGCAGTATTTT NA TRBJ2-3 NA TRBV5-1
CASSERMGRSAPLHF TGTGCCAGCAGTGAAAGGATGGGGAGGAGTGCACCCCTCCACTTT few TRBJ1-6 NA TRBV2
CSARTGTGANVLTF TGCAGCGCTAGGACAGGGACCGGGGCCAACGTCCTGACTTTC once TRBJ2-6 TRBD1 TRBV29-1
CASSLIRSGGRGWYGYTF TGTGCCAGCAGCTTAATTAGGAGTGGCGGCAGGGGATGGTATGGCTACACCTTC few TRBJ1-2 NA TRBV7-9
CASRAGHTTSYEQYF TGTGCCAGCAGAGCCGGCCATACTACTTCCTACGAGCAGTACTTC NA TRBJ2-7 NA TRBV6-1
CASSLRIGVTSYEQYF TGTGCCAGCAGCTTAAGGATAGGGGTGACATCCTACGAGCAGTACTTC NA TRBJ2-7 NA TRBV7-2
CASSVPVKSGTDTQYF TGTGCCAGCAGCGTACCCGTAAAGAGCGGGACAGATACGCAGTATTTT NA TRBJ2-3 NA TRBV7-9
CASNQGREYGYTF TGTGCCAGCAATCAGGGGAGGGAATATGGCTACACCTTC NA TRBJ1-2 NA TRBV2
CASSRDRGRNYGYTF TGTGCCAGCAGCAGGGACAGGGGGAGAAACTATGGCTACACCTTC NA TRBJ1-2 TRBD1 TRBV5-4
CASSYTRGALYEQYF TGTGCCAGCAGTTATACGCGGGGGGCTCTCTACGAGCAGTACTTC NA TRBJ2-7 TRBD2 TRBV6-5
CASSERSGRGSPLHF TGTGCCAGCAGTGAGAGGTCGGGCAGGGGGTCACCCCTCCACTTT few TRBJ1-6 TRBD1 TRBV6-1
CASSLSFSYEQYF TGTGCCAGCAGCTTAAGCTTCTCCTACGAGCAGTACTTC medium-sized TRBJ2-7 NA TRBV7-9
CASSSGQGWSGNTIYF TGTGCCAGCAGCTCAGGACAGGGATGGTCTGGAAACACCATATATTTT NA TRBJ1-3 TRBD1 TRBV9
CASSFFLGQASNQPQHF TGTGCCAGCAGCTTTTTCTTAGGGCAGGCGAGCAATCAGCCCCAGCATTTT once TRBJ1-5 NA TRBV5-6
CASNPIEAGLYEQYF TGTGCCAGCAATCCTATAGAAGCGGGGCTCTACGAGCAGTACTTC NA TRBJ2-7 TRBD2 TRBV2
CASSVTEGVGELFF TGTGCCAGCAGCGTGACAGAGGGGGTCGGGGAGCTGTTTTTT NA TRBJ2-2 NA TRBV7-3
CASSSPILGQLNSPLHF TGTGCCAGCAGTTCCCCGATTCTGGGACAGCTTAACTCACCCCTCCACTTT NA TRBJ1-6 TRBD1 TRBV28